This TCR beta chain was captured in a study of T cell repertoires in cytomegalovirus infection. This clonotype was seen repeatedly, ten times or more. Its antigen is not identified. In TCRdb, the reads were re-called with MiXCR into one record per CDR3 protein. The table lists about 310,000 distinct CDR3 sequences, approximately 25% of them singletons. Germline CDR1 is SGHTA and CDR2 is FQGTGA. V gave up 5 bases and J gave up 1 base; unmatched junction bases: 8. The CDR3 totals 16 residues. The clonotype was recovered from a human donor in good health (CMV status not recorded). Some clones in this sample may be carry-over from other donors' samples. The sample was cultured PBMCs, taken from culture after CMV antigen stimulation. The chain joins TRBV7-3 to TRBJ2-1, with 7 bases fitting TRBD2. Here the CDR3 reads CASSRTHSGSYNEQFF. In DNA, the CDR3 is TGTGCCAGCAGCCGTACCCATAGCGGGTCCTACAATGAGCAGTTCTTC.